This T cell receptor beta chain comes out of a study of T cells expressing NK-cell markers. At the level of the study: Repertoires of TCR beta were obtained from T cells sorted as CD3+CD56+NKG2C+, CD3+CD56+NKG2C- and CD3+CD56-NKG2C+. Seven sequenced donors out of eight were HCMV-seropositive, one seronegative. General observations from the study: Uncertainty persisted over the HCMV specificity of expanded NKG2C+ T cell clones.

To note about this clonotype: Its antigen is currently unknown.

TCRdb reworked the 5' RACE reads into one entry per CDR3 protein, no DNA. The repertoire table contains over 350,000 distinct CDR3 sequences. The receptor was isolated from a woman aged 50 to 65 in good health. The sequenced sample was blood T cells: a sorted CD56 or NKG2C T cell subset, CD4+ or CD8+ T cells, or bulk PBMC T cells (not recorded which).

The CDR3 loop is CASSENWSSAGPRAEKLFF. The genes are TRBV6-2 or TRBV6-3 and TRBJ1-4; absent DNA, TCRdb's TRBD1 call cannot be checked. Per the germline V gene, CDR1 is MNHEY and CDR2 is SVGEGT. The CDR3 length is 19 residues.